This TCR beta chain was identified in a study of blood T cell repertoires in COVID-19. Across the whole study: Sources were T cells, B-cell-depleted T cells, or PBMCs; the material itself was cDNA or gDNA.

CDR1 is MNHEY, CDR2 SMNVEV, per germline (reference sequence). The CDR3 spans 16 residues. The trim removed 6 bases at V and 2 bases at J, leaving 11 bases unmatched. Original handling: Reference gene primer amplification in the assay estimated nucleated cell counts. Sequencing was performed with immunoSEQ multiplex PCR; in TCRdb, only in-frame clones are kept and a portion is missing. The DNA was the basis for D and trimming; V, J and clone size are from that table. The sample includes approximately 210,000 clones, around four fifths of them seen just once. The chain has TRBV27 and TRBJ2-3, with 7 bases identical to TRBD2. The sample taken for sequencing was peripheral blood. The receptor was derived from a middle-aged man with active or convalescent COVID-19. The CDR3 protein is CASRGGRAWDTDTQYF. For the CDR3, the DNA is TGTGCCAGCAGGGGGGGGAGGGCCTGGGACACAGATACGCAGTATTTT.